These T cell receptor beta chains were read from a single sample in a study of blood T cell repertoires in COVID-19. Produced via immunoSEQ multiplex PCR; TCRdb's table is partial and in-frame only. The sample lists about 120,000 clones; about four fifths were seen once. Sequenced sample: peripheral blood. The receptors derive from a man aged 70 or older with acute or convalescent COVID-19. The CDR3 runs from the conserved cysteine through the conserved F or W. The D gene is left open where the match is weak. Some rows mark clone size as missing; the rest say once, few, many or name a class of expanded clone.

J gene: TRBJ2-3; clone size: -; D gene: -; V gene: TRBV6-2/TRBV6-3; CDR3 protein: CASRPKRDTQYF; CDR3 DNA: TGTGCCAGTAGACCTAAGCGGGATACGCAGTATTTT
J gene: TRBJ2-2; clone size: -; D gene: -; V gene: TRBV9; CDR3 protein: CASSEAGRGSTGELFF; CDR3 DNA: TGTGCCAGCAGTGAAGCAGGGAGGGGGAGCACCGGGGAGCTGTTTTTT
J gene: TRBJ2-1; clone size: -; D gene: TRBD1; V gene: TRBV24-1; CDR3 protein: CATSANRGASSYNEQFF; CDR3 DNA: TGTGCCACCAGTGCCAACAGGGGGGCGAGCTCCTACAATGAGCAGTTCTTC
J gene: TRBJ2-7; clone size: -; D gene: -; V gene: TRBV14; CDR3 protein: CASSRGQGTLPAYEQYF; CDR3 DNA: TGTGCCAGCAGCCGCGGGCAGGGGACCCTCCCGGCCTACGAGCAGTACTTC
J gene: TRBJ1-2; clone size: -; D gene: -; V gene: TRBV5-8; CDR3 protein: CASSPPPPNAAF; CDR3 DNA: TGTGCCAGCAGCCCCCCCCCGCCTAACGCCGCCTTC
J gene: TRBJ1-1; clone size: -; D gene: -; V gene: TRBV19; CDR3 protein: CASSIFTDNTEAFF; CDR3 DNA: TGTGCCAGTAGTATATTCACAGACAACACTGAAGCTTTCTTT
J gene: TRBJ1-5; clone size: -; D gene: TRBD1; V gene: TRBV6-6; CDR3 protein: CASSNTGQGNQPQHF; CDR3 DNA: TGTGCCAGCAGTAACACGGGACAGGGCAATCAGCCCCAGCATTTT
J gene: TRBJ1-6; clone size: -; D gene: -; V gene: TRBV7-2; CDR3 protein: CASSLASKITLHF; CDR3 DNA: TGTGCCAGCAGCTTAGCGAGCAAAATAACCCTCCACTTT
J gene: TRBJ1-2; clone size: -; D gene: TRBD1; V gene: TRBV12-3/TRBV12-4; CDR3 protein: CASRTGSNYGYTF; CDR3 DNA: TGTGCCAGCAGGACAGGGTCCAACTATGGCTACACCTTC
J gene: TRBJ2-3; clone size: -; D gene: TRBD2; V gene: TRBV5-1; CDR3 protein: CASSSGLAGRTDTQYF; CDR3 DNA: TGCGCCAGCAGTTCCGGACTAGCGGGCCGCACAGATACGCAGTATTTT
J gene: TRBJ2-7; clone size: -; D gene: -; V gene: TRBV7-9; CDR3 protein: CATEAGDIYEQYF; CDR3 DNA: TGTGCCACCGAGGCAGGGGATATCTACGAGCAGTACTTC
J gene: TRBJ1-1; clone size: -; D gene: -; V gene: TRBV30; CDR3 protein: CAWSPRGRGEAFF; CDR3 DNA: TGTGCCTGGAGTCCTCGAGGGAGGGGGGAAGCTTTCTTT
J gene: TRBJ1-1; clone size: -; D gene: -; V gene: TRBV29-1; CDR3 protein: CSVGGLFLNTEAFF; CDR3 DNA: TGCAGCGTTGGCGGCCTTTTTCTGAACACTGAAGCTTTCTTT
J gene: TRBJ1-2; clone size: -; D gene: TRBD1; V gene: TRBV3-1/TRBV3-2; CDR3 protein: CASSPTGGNYGYTF; CDR3 DNA: TGTGCCAGCAGCCCGACAGGGGGTAACTATGGCTACACCTTC
J gene: TRBJ1-4; clone size: -; D gene: -; V gene: TRBV2; CDR3 protein: CASSGGQSNEKLFF; CDR3 DNA: TGTGCCAGCAGCGGAGGACAGTCTAATGAAAAACTGTTTTTT
J gene: TRBJ1-6; clone size: -; D gene: -; V gene: TRBV5-6; CDR3 protein: CASSRQGFSNSPLHF; CDR3 DNA: TGTGCCAGCAGCAGGCAGGGATTTAGTAATTCACCCCTCCACTTT
J gene: TRBJ2-1; clone size: -; D gene: -; V gene: TRBV7-5; CDR3 protein: CARSPPPVERGGYNEQFF; CDR3 DNA: TGTGCCAGAAGCCCCCCGCCGGTGGAGCGGGGGGGCTACAATGAGCAGTTCTTC
J gene: TRBJ1-2; clone size: few; D gene: -; V gene: TRBV12-3/TRBV12-4; CDR3 protein: CASNYLPGNGYTF; CDR3 DNA: TGTGCCAGCAACTATTTGCCGGGGAATGGCTACACCTTC
J gene: TRBJ1-1; clone size: -; D gene: TRBD1; V gene: TRBV6-5; CDR3 protein: CASSKQGMNTEAFF; CDR3 DNA: TGTGCCAGCAGTAAACAGGGGATGAACACTGAAGCTTTCTTT
J gene: TRBJ1-6; clone size: few; D gene: -; V gene: TRBV6-5; CDR3 protein: CASSYSRGSYNSPLHF; CDR3 DNA: TGTGCCAGCAGTTACTCCCGGGGCTCCTATAATTCACCCCTCCACTTT
J gene: TRBJ1-2; clone size: -; D gene: -; V gene: TRBV4-3; CDR3 protein: CASSQGGGYYGYTF; CDR3 DNA: TGCGCCAGCAGCCAAGGAGGGGGATACTATGGCTACACCTTC
J gene: TRBJ1-2; clone size: -; D gene: TRBD1; V gene: TRBV7-2; CDR3 protein: CASSAGQGYGYTF; CDR3 DNA: TGTGCCAGCAGCGCCGGACAGGGCTATGGCTACACCTTC
J gene: TRBJ1-4; clone size: -; D gene: -; V gene: TRBV4-1; CDR3 protein: CASSRYGRVATNEKLFF; CDR3 DNA: TGCGCCAGCAGCCGCTACGGGAGGGTTGCAACTAATGAAAAACTGTTTTTT
J gene: TRBJ1-1; clone size: many; D gene: TRBD1; V gene: TRBV18; CDR3 protein: CASSPRTGGRTEAFF; CDR3 DNA: TGTGCCAGCTCACCACGGACAGGGGGTAGGACTGAAGCTTTCTTT
J gene: TRBJ2-7; clone size: few; D gene: -; V gene: TRBV10-3; CDR3 protein: CAIGDISYEQYF; CDR3 DNA: TGTGCCATCGGGGACATCTCCTACGAGCAGTACTTC
J gene: TRBJ1-2; clone size: -; D gene: -; V gene: TRBV4-3; CDR3 protein: CASSQVHSVNYGYTF; CDR3 DNA: TGCGCCAGCAGCCAAGTTCACAGTGTGAACTATGGCTACACCTTC
J gene: TRBJ1-1; clone size: -; D gene: TRBD1; V gene: TRBV30; CDR3 protein: CAWSRWDRGDRGTEAFF; CDR3 DNA: TGTGCCTGGAGTAGGTGGGACAGGGGGGATAGAGGCACTGAAGCTTTCTTT
J gene: TRBJ2-3; clone size: once; D gene: TRBD2; V gene: TRBV11-1; CDR3 protein: CASSFPASGGADTQYF; CDR3 DNA: TGTGCCAGCAGCTTCCCCGCTAGCGGGGGAGCGGATACGCAGTATTTT
J gene: TRBJ1-1; clone size: -; D gene: TRBD1; V gene: TRBV30; CDR3 protein: CAWRGRDRGFSEAFF; CDR3 DNA: TGTGCCTGGAGGGGCCGGGACAGGGGATTCTCTGAAGCTTTCTTT
J gene: TRBJ1-2; clone size: -; D gene: -; V gene: TRBV7-2; CDR3 protein: CASSLGGRILNYGYTF; CDR3 DNA: TGTGCCAGCAGCTTAGGAGGCAGAATCCTTAACTATGGCTACACCTTC
J gene: TRBJ1-2; clone size: -; D gene: -; V gene: TRBV19; CDR3 protein: CASQAAHYGYTF; CDR3 DNA: TGTGCCAGTCAGGCAGCCCACTATGGCTACACCTTC
J gene: TRBJ1-5; clone size: -; D gene: TRBD1; V gene: TRBV7-2; CDR3 protein: CASSLDRGRQPQHF; CDR3 DNA: TGTGCCAGCAGCTTAGACAGGGGGCGTCAGCCCCAGCATTTT
J gene: TRBJ2-6; clone size: -; D gene: TRBD1; V gene: TRBV19; CDR3 protein: CASRDPGQGRSGANVLTF; CDR3 DNA: TGTGCCAGTAGAGATCCGGGACAGGGGCGGTCCGGGGCCAACGTCCTGACTTTC
J gene: TRBJ1-2; clone size: -; D gene: -; V gene: TRBV21-1; CDR3 protein: CASSPGQGNYGYTF; CDR3 DNA: TGTGCCAGCAGCCCGGGACAGGGGAACTATGGCTACACCTTC
J gene: TRBJ1-1; clone size: -; D gene: -; V gene: TRBV24-1; CDR3 protein: CATRRQTNTEAFF; CDR3 DNA: TGTGCCACCCGAAGACAGACGAACACTGAAGCTTTCTTT
J gene: TRBJ1-3; clone size: -; D gene: TRBD1; V gene: TRBV3-1/TRBV3-2; CDR3 protein: CASSPPGQGPGNTIYF; CDR3 DNA: TGTGCCAGCAGCCCGCCGGGACAGGGGCCTGGAAACACCATATATTTT
J gene: TRBJ1-6; clone size: -; D gene: TRBD1; V gene: TRBV6-1; CDR3 protein: CASSEDGTGLWSPLHF; CDR3 DNA: TGTGCCAGCAGTGAAGATGGGACAGGGCTATGGTCACCCCTCCACTTT
J gene: TRBJ1-1; clone size: -; D gene: TRBD1; V gene: TRBV9; CDR3 protein: CASSVGRGQGGFFDTEAFF; CDR3 DNA: TGTGCCAGCAGCGTAGGAAGGGGGCAGGGAGGATTTTTTGACACTGAAGCTTTCTTT
J gene: TRBJ1-2; clone size: -; D gene: -; V gene: TRBV5-1; CDR3 protein: CASSDERGSYGYTF; CDR3 DNA: TGCGCCAGCAGCGACGAAAGGGGGAGCTATGGCTACACCTTC
J gene: TRBJ2-1; clone size: once; D gene: -; V gene: TRBV2; CDR3 protein: CASIFTSNEQFF; CDR3 DNA: TGTGCCAGCATCTTTACTTCGAATGAGCAGTTCTTC